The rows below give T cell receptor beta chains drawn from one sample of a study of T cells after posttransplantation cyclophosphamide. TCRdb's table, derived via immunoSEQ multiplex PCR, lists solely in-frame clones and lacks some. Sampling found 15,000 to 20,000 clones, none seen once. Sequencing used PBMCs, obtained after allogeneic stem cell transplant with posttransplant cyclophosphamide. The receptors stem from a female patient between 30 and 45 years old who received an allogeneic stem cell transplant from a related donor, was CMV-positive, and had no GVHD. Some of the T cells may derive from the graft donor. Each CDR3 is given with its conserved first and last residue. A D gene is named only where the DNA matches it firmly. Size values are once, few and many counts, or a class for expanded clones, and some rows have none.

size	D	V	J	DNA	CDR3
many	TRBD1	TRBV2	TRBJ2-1	TGTGCCAGCAGTCCCCAGGGGGCAGACTACAATGAGCAGTTCTTC	CASSPQGADYNEQFF
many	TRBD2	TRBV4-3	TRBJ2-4	TGCGCCAGCAGCCGGGGACGAACTAGCGGAGATGGGGGCAAAAACATTCAGTACTTC	CASSRGRTSGDGGKNIQYF
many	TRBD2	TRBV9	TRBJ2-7	TGTGCCAGCAGCGTAGCTGGGGGGGGATCATACGAGCAGTACTTC	CASSVAGGGSYEQYF
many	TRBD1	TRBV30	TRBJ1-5	TGTGCCTGGAGTGTCCCGACAGGGTCCGGCAATCAGCCCCAGCATTTT	CAWSVPTGSGNQPQHF
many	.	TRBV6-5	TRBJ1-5	TGTGCCAGCAGCTCCAAGGGGGGGTGGGCTCAGCCCCAGCATTTT	CASSSKGGWAQPQHF
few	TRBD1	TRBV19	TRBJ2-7	TGTGCCAGTAGTATACGACGACAGGGCTACGAGCAGTACTTC	CASSIRRQGYEQYF
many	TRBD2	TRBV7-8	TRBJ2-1	TGTGCCAGCGTCAACCTCGGGCGGGAGCTCTACAATGAGCAGTTCTTC	CASVNLGRELYNEQFF
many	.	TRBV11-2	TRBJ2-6	TGTGCCAGCAGCTTATGGAGGCCCAAAACTTCTGGGGCCAACGTCCTGACTTTC	CASSLWRPKTSGANVLTF
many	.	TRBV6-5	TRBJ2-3	TGTGCCACCTCCTCCGGGACAGATACGCAGTATTTT	CATSSGTDTQYF
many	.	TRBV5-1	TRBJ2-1	TGCGCCAGCAGCTTGGTATCTAAAGATGAGCAGTTCTTC	CASSLVSKDEQFF
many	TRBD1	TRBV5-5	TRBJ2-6	TGTGCCAGCAGCTTGAGGGGACAGGGATCTTCTGGGGCCAACGTCCTGACTTTC	CASSLRGQGSSGANVLTF
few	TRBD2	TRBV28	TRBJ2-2	TGTGCCAGCAGTTTACGTTTTGGAAGGAGGACTAGCGGGAGGACCGGGGAGCTGTTTTTT	CASSLRFGRRTSGRTGELFF
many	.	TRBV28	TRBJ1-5	TGTGCCAGCGATTCGGGTAATCAGCCCCAGCATTTT	CASDSGNQPQHF
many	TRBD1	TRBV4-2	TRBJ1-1	TGTGCCAGCAGCCGTTGGACAGGTTTGAACACTGAAGCTTTCTTT	CASSRWTGLNTEAFF
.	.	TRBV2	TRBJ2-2	TGTGCCAGCAGTGAAGTGGGGGGGAGGGGGGCCGGGGAGCTGTTTTTT	CASSEVGGRGAGELFF
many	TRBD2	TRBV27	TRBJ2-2	TGTGCCAGCAGTTTATCTTACGGGACTACGAATGTCGGGGAGCTGTTTTTT	CASSLSYGTTNVGELFF
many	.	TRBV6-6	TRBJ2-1	TGTGCCAGCAGTTACTCGAACTCGAATGAGCAGTTCTTC	CASSYSNSNEQFF
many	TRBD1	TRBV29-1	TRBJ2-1	TGCAGCTCGGTCGGAGGGACAGGGGGCTACAATGAGCAGTTCTTC	CSSVGGTGGYNEQFF
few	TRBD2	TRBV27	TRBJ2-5	TGTGCCAGCAGTTTATCGCGAGTACTAGCGGATCTGTACCAAGAGACCCAGTACTTC	CASSLSRVLADLYQETQYF
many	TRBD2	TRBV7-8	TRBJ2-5	TGTGCCAGCAGCTTGGCTAGCGGCCTCCAAGAGACCCAGTACTTC	CASSLASGLQETQYF
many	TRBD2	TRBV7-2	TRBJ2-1	TGTGCCAGCAGCTTAGAAGCGGGGCCCTCCTACAATGAGCAGTTCTTC	CASSLEAGPSYNEQFF
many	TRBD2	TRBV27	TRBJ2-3	TGTGCCAGCAGTCCGCGACTAGCCGGTTTTGCAGATACGCAGTATTTT	CASSPRLAGFADTQYF
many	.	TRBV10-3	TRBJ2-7	TGTGCCATCAGTGAACTGCACCGGGACTTATTCTACGAGCAGTACTTC	CAISELHRDLFYEQYF
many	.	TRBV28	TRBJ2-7	TGTGCCAGCAGGGGATCCGGGGTTGACCCCTACGAGCAGTACTTC	CASRGSGVDPYEQYF
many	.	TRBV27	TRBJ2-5	TGTGCCAGCAGTCCACAGGGAACACCCCGATGGGGGACCCAGTACTTC	CASSPQGTPRWGTQYF
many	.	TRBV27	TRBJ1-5	TGTGCCAGCAGAATGGGTGCAGGGTATAGCAATCAGCCCCAGCATTTT	CASRMGAGYSNQPQHF
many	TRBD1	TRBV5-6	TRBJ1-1	TGTGCCAGCAGCTGGACAGGGGGCTTGGGCACTGAAGCTTTCTTT	CASSWTGGLGTEAFF
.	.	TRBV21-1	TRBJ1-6	TGTGCCAGCAGCAAAGATGGCCCCACAGCGGATTCACCCCTCCACTTT	CASSKDGPTADSPLHF
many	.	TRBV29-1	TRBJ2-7	TGCAGCGTTGTAACCCCAGGGGCCGAGCAGTACTTC	CSVVTPGAEQYF
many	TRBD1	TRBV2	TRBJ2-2	TGTGCCAGCAGTGCAGGGGGCGCGAACACCGGGGAGCTGTTTTTT	CASSAGGANTGELFF
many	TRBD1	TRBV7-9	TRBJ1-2	TGTGCCAGCAGCTCTGGGACAGGATATAACTATGGCTACACCTTC	CASSSGTGYNYGYTF
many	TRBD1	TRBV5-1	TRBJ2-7	TGCGCCAGCAGCGTGACAGGGGGCCGTAACGACGAGCAGTACTTC	CASSVTGGRNDEQYF
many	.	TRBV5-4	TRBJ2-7	TGTGCCAGCAGCGAGGGACTCGTCTACGAGCAGTACTTC	CASSEGLVYEQYF
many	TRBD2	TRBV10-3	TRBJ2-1	TGTGCCATCAAGGCTAGCGGCGATGAGCAGTTCTTC	CAIKASGDEQFF
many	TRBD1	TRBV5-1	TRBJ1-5	TGCGCCAGCAGCTTGGAACCCACAGGGGCCGGTCAGCCCCAGCATTTT	CASSLEPTGAGQPQHF
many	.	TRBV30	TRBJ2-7	TGTGCCTGGAGTGTTAGTAGCGGAGCTTACGAGCAGTACTTC	CAWSVSSGAYEQYF
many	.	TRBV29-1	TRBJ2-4	TGCAGCGTTGAAGTCGGACAGTCCGGCATTCAGTACTTC	CSVEVGQSGIQYF
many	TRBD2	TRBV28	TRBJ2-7	TGTGCCAGCAGACTAGCGGGAGGGTTCCACGAGCAGTACTTC	CASRLAGGFHEQYF
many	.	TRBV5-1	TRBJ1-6	TGCGCCAGCAGCTTGGAGCAGGGGTCGAATTCACCCCTCCACTTT	CASSLEQGSNSPLHF
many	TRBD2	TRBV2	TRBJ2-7	TGTGCCAGTAAAATCCTAGCGGGAGGTACCTACGAGCAGTACTTC	CASKILAGGTYEQYF
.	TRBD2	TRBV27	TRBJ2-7	TGTGCCAGCACCGAGAGCGGGAGCAGCTCCTACGAGCAGTACTTC	CASTESGSSSYEQYF